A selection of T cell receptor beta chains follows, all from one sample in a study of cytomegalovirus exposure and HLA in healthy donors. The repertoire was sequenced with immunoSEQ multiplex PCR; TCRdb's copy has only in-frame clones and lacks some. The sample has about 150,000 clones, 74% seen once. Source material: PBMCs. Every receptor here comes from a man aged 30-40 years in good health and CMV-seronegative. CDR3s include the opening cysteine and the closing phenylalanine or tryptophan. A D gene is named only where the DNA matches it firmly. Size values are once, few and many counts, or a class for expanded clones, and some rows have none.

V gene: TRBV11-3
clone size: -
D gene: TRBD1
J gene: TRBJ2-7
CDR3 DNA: TGTGCCAGCGGCGGGACAGGGTACTACGAGCAGTACTTC
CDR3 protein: CASGGTGYYEQYF

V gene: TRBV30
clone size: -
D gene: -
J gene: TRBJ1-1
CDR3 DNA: TGTGCCTGGAGGAGGACAGTGAACACTGAAGCTTTCTTT
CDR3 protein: CAWRRTVNTEAFF

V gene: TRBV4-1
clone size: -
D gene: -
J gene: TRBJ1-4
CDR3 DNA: TGCGCCAGCAGTTTTCAGCCTAGTGAAAAACTGTTTTTT
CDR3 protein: CASSFQPSEKLFF

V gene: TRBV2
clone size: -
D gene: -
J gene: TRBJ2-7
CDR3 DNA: TGTGCCAGCAGTAGGGGTTCCTACGAGCAGTACTTC
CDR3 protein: CASSRGSYEQYF

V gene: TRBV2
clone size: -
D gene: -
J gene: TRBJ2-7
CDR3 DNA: TGTGCCAGCGGAGGGTCTAGCAACTACGAGCAGTACTTC
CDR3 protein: CASGGSSNYEQYF

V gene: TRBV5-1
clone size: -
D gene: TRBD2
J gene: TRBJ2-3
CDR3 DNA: TGCGCCAGCAGCCGAAGCGGGGGGGCATCGGATACGCAGTATTTT
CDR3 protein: CASSRSGGASDTQYF

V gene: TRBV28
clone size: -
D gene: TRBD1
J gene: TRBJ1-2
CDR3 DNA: TGTGCCAGCAGCCCCTCGGGACAGGGCTATGGCTACACCTTC
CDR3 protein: CASSPSGQGYGYTF

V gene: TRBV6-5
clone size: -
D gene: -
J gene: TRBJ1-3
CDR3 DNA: TGTGCCAGCAGTTACTCGAGCAGGGGTGCTGGAAACACCATATATTTT
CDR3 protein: CASSYSSRGAGNTIYF

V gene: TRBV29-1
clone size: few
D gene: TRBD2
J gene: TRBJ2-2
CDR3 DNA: TGCAGCGTTGTGGTAGCGGGGGGCACCGGGGAGCTGTTTTTT
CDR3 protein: CSVVVAGGTGELFF

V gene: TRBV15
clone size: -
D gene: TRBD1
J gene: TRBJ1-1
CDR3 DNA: TGTGCCACCAGCAGAGCAGGGGGCTCAACGTCTGAAGCTTTCTTT
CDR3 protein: CATSRAGGSTSEAFF

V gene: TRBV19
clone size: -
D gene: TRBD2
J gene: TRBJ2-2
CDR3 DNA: TGTGCCAGTAGTATATTGGCTAGCGGGTCGAACACCGGGGAGCTGTTTTTT
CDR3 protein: CASSILASGSNTGELFF

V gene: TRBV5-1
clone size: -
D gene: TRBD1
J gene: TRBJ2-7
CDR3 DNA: TGCGCCAGCAGCTTCAGTGACAGGGGGACCTACGAGCAGTACTTC
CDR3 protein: CASSFSDRGTYEQYF

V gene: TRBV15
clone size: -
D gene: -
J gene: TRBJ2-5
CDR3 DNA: TGTGCCACCAGCAGAGATCACGGTAGCCGGGGGTGGGAGACCCAGTACTTC
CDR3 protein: CATSRDHGSRGWETQYF

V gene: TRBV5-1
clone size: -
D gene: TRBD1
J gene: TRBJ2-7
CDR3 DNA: TGCGCCAGCAGTCGGACAGGGTCCTACGAGCAGTACTTC
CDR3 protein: CASSRTGSYEQYF

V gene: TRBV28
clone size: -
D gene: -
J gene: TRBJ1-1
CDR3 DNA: TGTGCCAGCCGGGATGTGAACACTGAAGCTTTCTTT
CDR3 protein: CASRDVNTEAFF

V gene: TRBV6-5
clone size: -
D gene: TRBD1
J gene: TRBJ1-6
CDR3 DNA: TGTGCCAGCAGTTCCCCGGACAGGGGGATTAATTCACCCCTCCACTTT
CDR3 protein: CASSSPDRGINSPLHF

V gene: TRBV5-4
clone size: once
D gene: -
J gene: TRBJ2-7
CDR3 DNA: TGTGCCAGCAGCTTGATCACAGGGCGAGAGCAGTACTTC
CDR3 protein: CASSLITGREQYF

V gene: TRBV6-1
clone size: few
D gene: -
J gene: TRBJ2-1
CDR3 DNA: TGTGCCAGCAGTGGATTAGGAGGGAATGAGCAGTTCTTC
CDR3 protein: CASSGLGGNEQFF

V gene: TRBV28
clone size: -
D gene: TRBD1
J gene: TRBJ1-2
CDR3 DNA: TGTGCCAGCAGTCTCCAGGACAGGGACTATGGCTACACCTTC
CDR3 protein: CASSLQDRDYGYTF

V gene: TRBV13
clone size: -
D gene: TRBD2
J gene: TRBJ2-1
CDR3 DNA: TGTGCCAGCAGCTTAAAAGCGGGGGGGCACTACAATGAGCAGTTCTTC
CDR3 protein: CASSLKAGGHYNEQFF

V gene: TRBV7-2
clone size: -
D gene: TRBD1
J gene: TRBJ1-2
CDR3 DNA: TGTGCCAGCAGCTGGGGACAGGGGAGAGGCTACACCTTC
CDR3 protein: CASSWGQGRGYTF

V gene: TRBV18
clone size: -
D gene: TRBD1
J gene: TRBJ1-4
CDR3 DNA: TGTGCCAGCTCACCAAGCTCAGGGGGCGGCGAAAAACTGTTTTTT
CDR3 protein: CASSPSSGGGEKLFF

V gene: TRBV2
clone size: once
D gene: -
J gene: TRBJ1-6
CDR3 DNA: TGTGCCAGCAGGCCCGAGATGAATTCACCCCTCCACTTT
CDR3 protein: CASRPEMNSPLHF

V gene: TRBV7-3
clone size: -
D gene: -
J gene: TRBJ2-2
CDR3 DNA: TGTGCCAGCAGCTTACAGGGAAACACCGGGGAGCTGTTTTTT
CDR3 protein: CASSLQGNTGELFF

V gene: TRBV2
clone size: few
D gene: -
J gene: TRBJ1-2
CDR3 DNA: TGTGCCAGCAGTGGTGCCAGGGTGCACTATGGCTACACCTTC
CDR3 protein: CASSGARVHYGYTF

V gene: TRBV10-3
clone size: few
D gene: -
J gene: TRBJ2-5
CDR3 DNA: TGTGCCATCAGCGTAAACAGGGAAGAGACCCAGTACTTC
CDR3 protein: CAISVNREETQYF

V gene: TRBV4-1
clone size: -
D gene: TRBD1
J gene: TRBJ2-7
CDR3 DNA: TGCGCCAGCAGCCGAGCCGGGACAGGGCCCTACGAGCAGTACTTC
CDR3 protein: CASSRAGTGPYEQYF

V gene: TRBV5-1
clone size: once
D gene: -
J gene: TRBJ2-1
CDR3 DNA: TGCGCCAGCAGCTTGTACCCTAACAATGAGCAGTTCTTC
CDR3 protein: CASSLYPNNEQFF

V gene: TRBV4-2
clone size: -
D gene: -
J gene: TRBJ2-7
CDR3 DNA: TGTGCCAGCAGCCAAGATCTTCGCTCCCTCGGTGGTGCATCCTACGAGCAGTACTTC
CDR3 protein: CASSQDLRSLGGASYEQYF

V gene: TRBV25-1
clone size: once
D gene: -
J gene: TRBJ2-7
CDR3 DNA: TGTGCCAGCAGTGAATCCCGGATTAGCTCCTACGAGCAGTACTTC
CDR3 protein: CASSESRISSYEQYF

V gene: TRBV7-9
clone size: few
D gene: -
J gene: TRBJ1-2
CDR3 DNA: TGTGCCAGCAGCCATGGGACTTTGGTAGGCTACACCTTC
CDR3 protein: CASSHGTLVGYTF

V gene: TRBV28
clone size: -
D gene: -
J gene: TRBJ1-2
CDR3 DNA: TGTGCCAGCAGTCCCCCGGGGGGGAGCTACACCTTC
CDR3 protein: CASSPPGGSYTF

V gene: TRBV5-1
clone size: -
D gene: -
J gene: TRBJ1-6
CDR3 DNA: TGCGCCAGCAGCGCCGAACAGAATTATTCACCCCTCAACTTT
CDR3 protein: CASSAEQNYSPLNF

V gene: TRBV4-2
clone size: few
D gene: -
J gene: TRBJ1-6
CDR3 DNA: TGTGCCAGCAGCCAAGAGATCCGAGGGGAGGGTTCACCCCTCCACTTT
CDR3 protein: CASSQEIRGEGSPLHF

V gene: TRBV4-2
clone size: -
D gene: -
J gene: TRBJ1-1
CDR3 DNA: TGTGCCAGCAGCCAAGATGGACTGACGAACACTGAAGCTTTCTTT
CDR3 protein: CASSQDGLTNTEAFF

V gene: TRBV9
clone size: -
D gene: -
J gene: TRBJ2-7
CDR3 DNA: TGTGCCAGCAGCGTAGACCACTCCTCCTACGAGCAGTACTTC
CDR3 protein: CASSVDHSSYEQYF

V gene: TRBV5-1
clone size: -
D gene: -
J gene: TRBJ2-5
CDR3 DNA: TGCGCCAGCAGCGTCCAGGGGCCAGAGACCCAGTACTTC
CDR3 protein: CASSVQGPETQYF

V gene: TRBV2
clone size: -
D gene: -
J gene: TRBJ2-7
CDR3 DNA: TGTGCCAGCATGTTTCGGGGCGAGCAGTACTTC
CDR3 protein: CASMFRGEQYF

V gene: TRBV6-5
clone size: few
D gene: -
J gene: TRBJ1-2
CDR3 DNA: TGTGCCAGCAGTTCCTGGGACTCCCGGCGAGGCTACACCTTC
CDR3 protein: CASSSWDSRRGYTF

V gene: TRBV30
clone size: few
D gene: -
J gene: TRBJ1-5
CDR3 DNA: TGTGCCTGGAGCGAGCAGGGTGGCAATCAGCCCCAGCATTTT
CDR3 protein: CAWSEQGGNQPQHF